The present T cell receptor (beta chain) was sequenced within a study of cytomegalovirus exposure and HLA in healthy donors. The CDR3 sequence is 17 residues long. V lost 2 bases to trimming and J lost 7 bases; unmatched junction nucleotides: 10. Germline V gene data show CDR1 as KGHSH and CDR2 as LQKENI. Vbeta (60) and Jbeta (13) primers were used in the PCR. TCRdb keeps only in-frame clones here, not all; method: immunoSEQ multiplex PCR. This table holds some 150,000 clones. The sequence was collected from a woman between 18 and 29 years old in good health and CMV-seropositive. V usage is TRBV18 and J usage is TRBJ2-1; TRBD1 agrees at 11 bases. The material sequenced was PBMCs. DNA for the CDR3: TGTGCCAGCTCACCAGTTCCTGCGGGACAGGGGGTGAATGAGCAGTTCTTC. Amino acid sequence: CASSPVPAGQGVNEQFF.